This T cell receptor (beta chain) was observed in a study of sequential checkpoint blockade in melanoma. At the level of the study: TCRbeta immunosequencing was performed on DNA from over 90 pretreatment melanoma tumor samples.

The table lists this clone with a few counts. As to treatment: randomized to nivolumab then ipilimumab (arm A) or the reverse (arm B). DNA-damaging chemotherapy had not been given to any patient beforehand. This CDR3 is 18 amino acids long. Germline CDR1 is MGHRA and CDR2 is YSYEKL. V lost 6 bases to trimming and J lost 1 base; unmatched junction nucleotides: 17. Profiling relied on immunoSEQ multiplex PCR, and the TCRdb table lists in-frame clones only, not all of them. This repertoire shows more than 5,500 clones, less than 25% found once; its top ten account for less than 20%. The clonotype originates from a human donor with melanoma. This chain connects TRBV4-1 to TRBJ2-7; TRBD1 aligns across 8 bases. Sample: tumor tissue (inferred from file names), taken from a patient given nivolumab and ipilimumab in sequence. The CDR3 region is CASSPYLLQGEESYEQYF. The CDR3 DNA follows: TGCGCCAGCAGTCCATACCTCCTACAGGGGGAAGAGTCCTACGAGCAGTACTTC.